The present T cell receptor (beta chain) was sequenced within a study of early T cells in non-severe SARS-CoV-2 infection. Unique molecular identifiers were affixed to single, distinct cDNA molecules. TCRdb redid the calling of the 5' RACE reads with MiXCR, one entry per CDR3 protein. Of tens of thousands of distinct CDR3 sequences listed, about 9.1% are singletons. This receptor was taken from an adult who was a healthcare worker with PCR-confirmed SARS-CoV-2 infection or an uninfected control (not recorded which). Sequenced: whole blood.

CDR3 bases: TGCGCCAGCAGCCAGCTACATGGACAGGGTTTCTACGAGCAGTACTTC. This translates into CASSQLHGQGFYEQYF. The V call is TRBV4-1, the J call TRBJ2-7, with 8 bases that match TRBD1. With 3 bases clipped from V and 3 bases from J, the junction kept 10 bases outside the gene matches. There are 16 residues in the CDR3. CDR1 and CDR2 from the germline V gene are MGHRA and YSYEKL.